Below, one T cell receptor (beta chain) is given with its context. These data are taken from a study of shared clonotypes between healthy human individuals. The V gene end was trimmed by 2 bases and the J gene end by 3 bases; junction bases not matched to a gene: 6. The CDR3 loop spans 16 amino acids. Per the germline V gene, CDR1 is SEHNR and CDR2 is FQNEAQ (reference sequence). Every subset had its genomic DNA shared out evenly among several immunoSEQ plates. Repertoires were generated with immunoSEQ multiplex PCR, while TCRdb's copy carries only in-frame clones and drops some. The repertoire holds more than 400,000 clones, with 90% to 96% as singletons. The study enrolled healthy HIV-negative adults without recent acute infections or vaccinations as donors.

What was sequenced was naive CD4+ T cells sorted from blood. Subset denoted: CD45RA+ positively selected. The rearrangement uses TRBV7-9 and TRBJ2-7, with 11 bases aligning to TRBD1. This TCR derives from a woman younger than 45 in good health. The CDR3 nucleotides read TGTGCCAGCAGCTTATCCACGGGACAGGGGGTCTACGAGCAGTACTTC. This codes for CASSLSTGQGVYEQYF.